This entry features one TCR beta chain sequence. What this receptor recognizes is not known. Base-call qualities are not available, and no considerably larger clone is one nucleotide away. A case-control design nested within a healthcare worker cohort in London, UK, was used, with weekly nasopharyngeal swab PCR tests and blood sampling performed. Healthcare workers were recruited during the week of the UK lockdown, between 23 and 31 March 2020, and followed weekly for up to roughly 15 weeks. The library was made by 5' RACE. TCRdb lists the instrument as NextSeq 500. In the TCR library protocol, unique molecular identifiers were attached to individual cDNA molecules to correct for PCR bias and sequencing error. Both TCR alpha and beta chains were sequenced, and tight co-correlation was observed between alpha and beta sequence abundances in each sample. In the original analysis: Decombinator V4 was used to annotate TCR sequences for V gene, J gene and CDR3. Expanded TCRs were defined as changing significantly between any two time points under a Poisson model with p below 0.0001. TCR abundances were normalised to the total number of TCRs sequenced per sample and were expressed as counts per million. TRAV1-2 paired with TRAJ12, TRAJ20 or TRAJ33 defined MAIT TCRs, while TRAV10 paired with TRAJ18 defined iNKT TCRs. VDJdb, accessed 1 November 2021, was searched for CMV, EBV and SARS-CoV-2 annotated TCRs, with TCRs annotated for multiple antigens excluded. The raw public reads went through TCRdb reprocessing: fastp at Q25, MiXCR clone calling, in-frame beta chains kept. Entries are consolidated by CDR3 protein sequence, retaining the most common genes and DNA. TCRdb's processing, not the authors', yielded these V and J calls. This sample has some 80,000 distinct CDR3 sequences in its table, and approximately 12% of those were observed once. 15% to 18% of the sample belongs to the ten largest clones.

The V end gives up 5 bases and the J end 4 bases, leaving 5 bases in the junction not matched to a gene. Looking up the germline V gene (reference sequence) yields CDR1 LGHDT and CDR2 YNNKEL. Including the terminal cysteine and phenylalanine, the CDR3 comprises 15 residues. Only the CDR3 part of the read is kept: 45 bases, read in frame from the first base. This entry belongs to a study of early T cells in non-severe SARS-CoV-2 infection (dated by TCRdb to 2020 to 2023). Regarding the complete study: Bulk RNA from unsorted whole blood was used for TCR sequencing, so alpha and beta chains could not be paired.

Broad study findings and their caveats: Matching against VDJdb was skewed toward anti-spike CD8 responses, likely underestimated virus-specific expansions, and missed private and CD4 specificities.

This clonotype was obtained from an adult who was a healthcare worker with PCR-confirmed SARS-CoV-2 infection or an uninfected control (not recorded which). The donor label of this sample is uncertain. The chain is encoded by TRBV3-1 joined to TRBJ2-1; 10 of the junction bases match TRBD2. The source was whole blood, collected at baseline. The DNA sequence is as follows: TGTGCCAGCAGCTTGGGACTAGCGATATACAATGAGCAGTTCTTC. Its protein reads: CASSLGLAIYNEQFF.